This entry describes one T cell receptor (beta chain). The antigen is unknown. PCR used 60 Vbeta primers and 13 Jbeta primers. Clones were read by immunoSEQ multiplex PCR, and TCRdb kept only the in-frame ones, dropping some. The data show some 160,000 clones, more than 65% seen once. This entry comes from a study of cytomegalovirus exposure and HLA in healthy donors. Study-wide findings and caveats: A later look showed TCR association rates differing by HLA locus, highest for DRB1 and lowest for HLA-C.

This clonotype was sampled from a woman in her twenties or thirties in good health and CMV-seronegative. The sequencing sample was made of PBMCs.

For the CDR3, the DNA is TGCGCCAGCAGTGAGTCCGATAGGAACACTGAAGCTTTCTTT. Amino acids: CASSESDRNTEAFF. The chain recombines TRBV10-2 with TRBJ1-1; no definite D call. This CDR3 has 14 residues. CDR1 and CDR2 from the germline V gene are WSHSY and SAAADI. Trimming left V 0 bases short and J 1 base short, with 6 bases between.